The 26 T cell receptor beta chains in this list originate from one sample, sequenced in a study of cytomegalovirus exposure and HLA in healthy donors. Measured with immunoSEQ multiplex PCR; TCRdb has only the in-frame clones, and not every one. The table lists roughly 330,000 clones, roughly 87% of them singletons. The sample was PBMCs. The source of these receptors is a woman in her twenties or thirties in good health and CMV-seropositive.

This clone was seen only a few times. The V and J genes are TRBV25-1 and TRBJ1-2, with 7 bases identical to TRBD1. The CDR3 covers 11 residues. The V gene's germline CDR1 is MGHDK and CDR2 SYGVNS. Trimming removed 10 bases from V and 7 bases from J; junction bases left unmatched: 6. DNA of the CDR3: TGTGCCACCCTAACAGGGGCTGGCTACACCTTC. Encoded protein: CATLTGAGYTF.

The CDR3 loop reads CATSRDSGQAEETQYF. As DNA, the CDR3 is TGTGCCACCAGCAGAGATTCGGGGCAGGCCGAAGAGACCCAGTACTTC. The chain has TRBV15 and TRBJ2-5; either TRBD1 or TRBD2 may supply D (5 bases each). V lost 0 bases, J lost 3 bases, and 14 bases lay in between. The CDR3 contains 16 residues. Germline V gene lookup returns CDR1 LNHNV and CDR2 YYDKDF (reference sequence).

A single count supports this clone. The V and J genes are TRBV6-1 and TRBJ1-1; no clear D gene. This CDR3 region has 13 residues. Germline V CDR1 and CDR2: MNHNS, SASEGT. V shed 6 bases and J shed 1 base, with 9 bases lying between them. CDR3 in DNA: TGTGCCAGCAGGGGAGGGAAGAACACTGAAGCTTTCTTT. Translated, it gives CASRGGKNTEAFF.

This rearrangement joins TRBV6-1 to TRBJ2-7; 11 positions agree with TRBD1. V gave up 6 bases and J gave up 2 bases; unmatched junction bases: 3. The CDR3 extends over 14 amino acids. CDR1 is MNHNS and CDR2 is SASEGT in the germline V gene. DNA of the CDR3: TGTGCCAGCAGGGGGGGACAGGGGGCCTACGAGCAGTACTTC. Residues: CASRGGQGAYEQYF.

This chain uses TRBV10-3 with TRBJ1-1; no clear D gene. With 3 bases removed from V and 4 bases from J, the gap between germline ends came to 9 bases. CDR1 and CDR2 (germline): ENHRY, SYGVKD. This CDR3 contains 13 residues. The CDR3 sequence: CAISEYTGTEAFF. CDR3 coding DNA: TGTGCCATCAGTGAATACACGGGCACTGAAGCTTTCTTT.

The table lists this clone with a count of one. The genes are TRBV6-6 and TRBJ2-7; TRBD2 might be the D (5 bases). Germline CDR1 is MNHNY and CDR2 is SVGAGI (reference sequence). The CDR3 sequence is 15 residues long. The ends were cut back, 8 bases at V and 0 bases at J, with 17 bases in the middle. The CDR3 spells CASLAGVGSSYEQYF. The CDR3 DNA reads TGTGCCAGCCTAGCCGGAGTTGGCAGCTCCTACGAGCAGTACTTC.

The V gene is TRBV4-1, the J gene TRBJ2-3; D is possibly TRBD2 (6 bases). V was cut by 4 bases and J by 5 bases, with 13 bases left in between. The CDR3 loop spans 14 amino acids. Germline V gene sequence: CDR1 MGHRA, CDR2 YSYEKL. CDR3 loop: CASSRGTWGDTQYF. Here the CDR3 DNA reads TGCGCCAGCAGCCGCGGGACTTGGGGAGATACGCAGTATTTT.

The V and J genes are TRBV7-2 and TRBJ1-3, with D hard to call. This CDR3 has 16 residues. V was clipped by 5 bases and J by 0 bases, with 14 bases between them. The germline V gene encodes CDR1 SGHTA and CDR2 FQGNSA. The CDR3 DNA is TGTGCCAGCAGCGTAGACATGGTCAGCTCTGGAAACACCATATATTTT. Protein: CASSVDMVSSGNTIYF.

This clone appeared a single time. The chain has TRBV7-2 and TRBJ2-1; D may match TRBD1 or TRBD2 (5 bases each). The V gene lost 4 bases and the J gene lost 7 bases, with 17 bases spanning the gap. Germline CDR1 is SGHTA and CDR2 is FQGNSA. The CDR3 length is 15 residues. CDR3 residues: CASSSRGSRGNEQFF. The CDR3 bases are TGTGCCAGCAGCTCCCGGGGCTCTAGAGGGAATGAGCAGTTCTTC.

The rearrangement links TRBV27 to TRBJ2-1; TRBD2 matches 7 bases. From germline, CDR1 is MNHEY and CDR2 SMNVEV (reference sequence). The CDR3 extends over 18 amino acids. With 5 bases clipped from V and 0 bases from J, the junction kept 13 bases outside the gene matches. The CDR3 DNA reads TGTGCCAGCAGTCCCCGTCGGGAGCGGGGAAGCTCCTACAATGAGCAGTTCTTC. This translates into CASSPRRERGSSYNEQFF.

The V gene is TRBV25-1, the J gene TRBJ2-3; D unresolved. Germline CDR1 and CDR2: MGHDK and SYGVNS. The CDR3 is made up of 15 amino acids. V dropped 3 bases and J dropped 2 bases, with 12 bases sitting between them. CDR3 region: CASSEGKEFTDTQYF. The CDR3, as DNA: TGTGCCAGCAGTGAGGGTAAGGAATTCACAGATACGCAGTATTTT.

This chain links TRBV5-1 with TRBJ1-1, with D perhaps TRBD1 (6 bases). The CDR3 sequence is 13 residues long. V gave up 3 bases and J gave up 4 bases, with 10 bases separating them. Germline lookup yields CDR1 SGHRS and CDR2 YFSETQ. The CDR3 spells CASSYKGGTEAFF. CDR3 nucleotide sequence: TGCGCCAGCAGCTATAAAGGGGGCACTGAAGCTTTCTTT.

In its sample, this clone was seen a few times. This chain joins TRBV28 and TRBJ2-5; 7 positions match TRBD2. Trimming took 2 bases from V and 5 from J; bases not matched to a gene: 5. Germline V gene lookup returns CDR1 MDHEN and CDR2 SYDVKM. This CDR3 spans 14 amino acids. CDR3 coding DNA: TGTGCCAGCAGTTTAGCGGGAGAGGGGGAGACCCAGTACTTC. It is translated as CASSLAGEGETQYF.

J is TRBJ2-1 and V is TRBV18; D may be TRBD2 (6 bases). Per germline, CDR1 KGHSH and CDR2 LQKENI. V dropped 5 bases and J dropped 8 bases, with 10 bases sitting between them. The CDR3 is 12 amino acids. The CDR3 loop is CASSAGGDEQFF. The CDR3, as DNA: TGTGCCAGCTCAGCGGGCGGGGATGAGCAGTTCTTC.

The rearrangement joins TRBV15 to TRBJ1-5; 9 bases match TRBD1. The CDR3 spans 15 residues. Trimming removed 5 bases from V and 4 bases from J; junction bases left unmatched: 6. Germline lookup yields CDR1 LNHNV and CDR2 YYDKDF (reference sequence). CDR3 region: CATSFRDRANQPQHF. The DNA for the CDR3 is TGTGCCACCAGCTTCCGGGACAGGGCTAATCAGCCCCAGCATTTT. The whole variable domain, remainder taken from reference TRBV15 and TRBJ1-5, is DAMVIQNPRYQVTQFGKPVTLSCSQTLNHNVMYWYQQKSSQAPKLLFHYYDKDFNNEADTPDNFQSRRPNTSFCFLDIRSPGLGDTAMYLCATSFRDRANQPQHFGDGTRLSIL.

In its sample, this clone was seen once. The V and J genes are TRBV6-1 and TRBJ1-1; D unresolved. The CDR3 has 14 amino acids. CDR1 and CDR2 (germline): MNHNS, SASEGT. V shed 6 bases and J shed 1 base, with 12 bases lying between them. The CDR3 nucleotides read TGTGCCAGCAGGGCTTTGTCAGGGAACACTGAAGCTTTCTTT. It translates to CASRALSGNTEAFF.

This clone was counted a few times. The chain is built from TRBV27 and TRBJ2-7; D is ambiguous. V lost 4 bases to trimming and J lost 6 bases, with 13 bases between them. The CDR3 contains 13 residues. CDR1 is MNHEY, CDR2 SMNVEV, per germline (reference sequence). For the CDR3, the DNA is TGTGCCAGCAGTTCTATCGCAAGCTCCGAGCAGTACTTC. This sequence encodes CASSSIASSEQYF.

This clone was counted a single time. J is TRBJ1-2 and V is TRBV6-4, with D maybe TRBD1 (5 bases). Germline V CDR1 and CDR2: MRHNA, SNTAGT. With 0 bases removed from V and 2 bases from J, the gap between germline ends came to 7 bases. There are 14 residues in the CDR3. CDR3 protein: CASSDSWDNYGYTF. The CDR3 region has the DNA TGTGCCAGCAGTGACTCATGGGACAACTATGGCTACACCTTC.

The chain combines TRBV6-5 with TRBJ1-1, with 9 bases matching TRBD1. The CDR3 contains 13 residues. The germline V gene encodes CDR1 MNHEY and CDR2 SVGAGI. With V trimmed by 6 bases and J by 8 bases, 7 bases remained unmatched. The CDR3, as DNA: TGTGCCAGCAGACAGGGGGCAAGTCCCGAAGCTTTCTTT. Protein product: CASRQGASPEAFF.

The chain is built from TRBV4-2 and TRBJ2-1, with D uncertain. The V gene lost 0 bases and the J gene lost 8 bases, with 11 bases spanning the gap. The CDR3 has 14 amino acids. Germline values: CDR1 LGHNA, CDR2 YNFKEQ. In DNA form, the CDR3 reads TGTGCCAGCAGCCAAGATGGGCTAGGCGATGAGCAGTTCTTC. Encoded protein: CASSQDGLGDEQFF.

This chain's CDR3 is CASSSTGVWGETQYF. Written as DNA, the CDR3 is TGTGCCAGCAGTTCGACAGGGGTTTGGGGAGAGACCCAGTACTTC. This chain connects TRBV6-5 to TRBJ2-5, with 8 bases aligning to TRBD1. This CDR3 is built from 15 residues. Germline CDR1 MNHEY, CDR2 SVGAGI. V gave up 4 bases and J gave up 4 bases; unmatched junction bases: 8.

V is TRBV15 and J is TRBJ2-2; 7 nucleotides agree with TRBD2. Looked up from germline, CDR1 is LNHNV and CDR2 is YYDKDF (reference sequence). The CDR3 is 15 amino acids. Trimming removed 1 base from V and 9 bases from J; junction bases left unmatched: 8. CDR3 sequence reads: CATSRAIGTTRELFF. CDR3 DNA: TGTGCCACCAGCAGAGCAATCGGGACTACCCGGGAGCTGTTTTTT.

The chain combines TRBV7-9 with TRBJ1-2, with TRBD1 identical over 9 bases. The trim removed 5 bases at V and 4 bases at J, leaving 5 bases unmatched. From germline, CDR1 is SEHNR and CDR2 FQNEAQ (reference sequence). There are 14 residues in the CDR3. CDR3: CASSQLTGGYGYTF. The CDR3 bases are TGTGCCAGCAGCCAATTGACAGGGGGCTATGGCTACACCTTC.

This rearrangement joins TRBV18 to TRBJ1-2, with a weak D call TRBD1 (5 bases). Germline CDR1 and CDR2: KGHSH and LQKENI. The CDR3 loop spans 13 amino acids. V was trimmed by 5 bases and J by 1 base, leaving 8 bases between them. The CDR3, as DNA: TGTGCCAGCTCAACCCAGGGTAACTATGGCTACACCTTC. Its protein is CASSTQGNYGYTF.

V is TRBV9 and J is TRBJ2-1, with 11 bases identical to TRBD2. Germline V gives CDR1 SGDLS, CDR2 YYNGEE. The CDR3 sequence is 14 residues long. The V segment lost 4 bases and the J segment 5 bases; nucleotides outside the gene matches: 2. The CDR3: CASSISGGDNEQFF. In DNA, the CDR3 is TGTGCCAGCAGCATTAGCGGGGGGGACAATGAGCAGTTCTTC.

The chain links TRBV7-8 to TRBJ1-1, with no clear D. Germline CDR1 is SGHVS and CDR2 is FQNEAQ. V lost 5 bases to trimming and J lost 1 base, with 11 bases between them. The CDR3 runs to 14 residues. CDR3 sequence (DNA): TGTGCCAGCAGCCCGATGCGGGGGAACACTGAAGCTTTCTTT. Translated: CASSPMRGNTEAFF.